The T cell receptor (beta chain) under discussion was sequenced for a study of early T cells in non-severe SARS-CoV-2 infection. Study-wide context: Alpha and beta chains were unpaired, from unsorted whole-blood bulk RNA.

One entry per CDR3 protein, called by TCRdb with MiXCR from the 5' RACE reads. The table shows about 46,000 distinct CDR3 sequences, with around a tenth occurring only once. This specimen was whole blood, taken at baseline. This TCR came from an adult who was a healthcare worker with PCR-confirmed SARS-CoV-2 infection or an uninfected control (not recorded which).

The CDR3 here is CASRLVRDREENTEAFF. In nucleotides, the CDR3 is TGTGCAAGTCGCTTAGTCAGGGACAGGGAAGAGAACACTGAAGCTTTCTTT. The J gene is TRBJ1-1, the V gene TRBV12-2; the table's D call, TRBD1, was not checked against the DNA. TRBV12-2 is listed as a pseudogene. The CDR3 runs 17 residues.